This T cell receptor beta chain was recorded in a study of identical twins. Study-wide points: High-abundance cord blood beta clonotypes had fewer insertions; memory repertoires showed none. The same donors were not followed; conclusions instead depended on cross-sectional statistical analysis. Modelling approaches yielded underestimates of out-of-frame TCR alpha sharing between monozygotic twins.

The germline V gene encodes CDR1 SGHRS and CDR2 YFSETQ. The CDR3 sequence is 12 residues long. V lost 1 base, J lost 7 bases, and 6 bases lay in between. This clonotype was seen repeatedly, ten times or more. Its antigen is as yet unknown. TCRdb re-analysed the 5' RACE reads in MiXCR, keeping a single row per CDR3 protein. Of 250,000 to 300,000 distinct CDR3 sequences in the sample, just under 9.5% were seen once. This sample also belongs to another study, concerning yellow fever vaccine responses in identical twins. In that study: Twins' vaccine T cell responses were reported to seem partly convergent and partly personalized.

The chain uses TRBV5-1 and TRBJ2-1; D unresolved. This receptor was taken from a woman between 18 and 29 years old in good health. Sequencing was carried out using CD8+ T cells sorted from blood. The CDR3, as DNA: TGCGCCAGCAGCTTGTGGGCGAATGAGCAGTTCTTC. Translated, it gives CASSLWANEQFF.